This T cell receptor beta chain appears in the sequencing data of a study of T cell changes during pregnancy in multiple sclerosis (dated by TCRdb to between 2018 and 2021). About the study as a whole: The study examined how the T cell repertoire changed over the course of pregnancy in women with multiple sclerosis.

Preparation of the library involved the immunoSEQ multiplex PCR assay. TCRdb took over this immuneACCESS table, retaining in-frame rearrangements with V and J assigned. Such tables are incomplete; in checked studies, under half of the missing clones stem from an unresolved V gene, and the remainder is unexplained. The sample contains tens of thousands of clones, about 90% of them found a single time. Roughly 2.5% of the sample goes to the ten largest clones. A distance of 11 bases separates the germline ends of V and J, which lose 8 bases and 1 base respectively. CDR1 PRHDT and CDR2 FYEKMQ are derived from the germline V gene (reference sequence). The CDR3 covers 14 residues, taking in both the cysteine and the phenylalanine. The entry retains the CDR3 DNA only, 42 bases that are in frame from base 1. Of note for this clone: There is no known antigen for this receptor. Per-nucleotide qualities are absent, and no much larger clonotype sits a single base away.

The sample was peripheral blood, taken before pregnancy. This TCR was recovered from a female donor with multiple sclerosis, enrolled in a pregnancy study. Rearrangement joined TRBV13 to TRBJ2-2; TRBD1 is a weak D gene call, 6 bases matching. Read as DNA, the sequence is TGTGCCAGCCGCCGAGGGGGGAACACCGGGGAGCTGTTTTTT. This codes for CASRRGGNTGELFF.